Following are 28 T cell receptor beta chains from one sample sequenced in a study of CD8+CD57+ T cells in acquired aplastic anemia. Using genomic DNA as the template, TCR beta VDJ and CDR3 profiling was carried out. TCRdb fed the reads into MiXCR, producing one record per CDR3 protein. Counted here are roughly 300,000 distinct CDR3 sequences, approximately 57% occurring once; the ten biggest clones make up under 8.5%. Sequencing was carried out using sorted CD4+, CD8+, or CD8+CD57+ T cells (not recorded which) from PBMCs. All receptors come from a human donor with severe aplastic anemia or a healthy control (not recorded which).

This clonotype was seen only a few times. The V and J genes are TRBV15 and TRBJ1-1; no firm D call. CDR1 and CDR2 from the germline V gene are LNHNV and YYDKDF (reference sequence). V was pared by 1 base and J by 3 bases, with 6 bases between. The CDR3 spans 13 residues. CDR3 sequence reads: CATSRGGDTEAFF. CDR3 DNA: TGTGCCACCAGCAGAGGTGGGGACACTGAAGCTTTCTTT.

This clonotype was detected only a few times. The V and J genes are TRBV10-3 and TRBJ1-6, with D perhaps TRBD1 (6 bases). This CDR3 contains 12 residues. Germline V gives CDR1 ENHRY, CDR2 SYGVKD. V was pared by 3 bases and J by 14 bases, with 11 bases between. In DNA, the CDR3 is TGTGCCATCAGTGAAGGGGGATCGGCCCTCCACTTT. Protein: CAISEGGSALHF.

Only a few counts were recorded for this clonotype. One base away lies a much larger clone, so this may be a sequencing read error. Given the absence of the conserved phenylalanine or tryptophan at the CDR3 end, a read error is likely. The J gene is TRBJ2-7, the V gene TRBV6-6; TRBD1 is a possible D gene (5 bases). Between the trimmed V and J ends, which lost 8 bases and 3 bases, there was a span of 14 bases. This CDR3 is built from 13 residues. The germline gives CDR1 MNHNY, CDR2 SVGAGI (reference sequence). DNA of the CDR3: TGTGCCAGCTTAGACAGAGGACGCTACGAGCAGTACTCC. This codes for CASLDRGRYEQYS.

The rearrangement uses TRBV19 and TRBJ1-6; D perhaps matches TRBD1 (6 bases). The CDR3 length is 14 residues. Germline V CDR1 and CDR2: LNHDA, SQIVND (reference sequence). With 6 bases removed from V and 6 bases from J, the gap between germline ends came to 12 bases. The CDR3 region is CASSRGPFNSPLHF. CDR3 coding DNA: TGTGCCAGTAGCAGGGGACCGTTTAATTCACCCCTCCACTTT.

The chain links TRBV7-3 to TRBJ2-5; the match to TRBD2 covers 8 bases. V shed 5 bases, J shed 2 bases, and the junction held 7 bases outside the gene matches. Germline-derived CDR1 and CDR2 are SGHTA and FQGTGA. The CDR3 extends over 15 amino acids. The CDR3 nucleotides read TGTGCCAGCAGCCCTCAAGGGACTAGTCAAGAGACCCAGTACTTC. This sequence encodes CASSPQGTSQETQYF. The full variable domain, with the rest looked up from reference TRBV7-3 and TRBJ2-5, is GAGVSQTPSNKVTEKGKYVELRCDPISGHTALYWYRQSLGQGPEFLIYFQGTGAADDSGLPNDRFFAVRPEGSVSTLKIQRTERGDSAVYLCASSPQGTSQETQYFGPGTRLLVL.

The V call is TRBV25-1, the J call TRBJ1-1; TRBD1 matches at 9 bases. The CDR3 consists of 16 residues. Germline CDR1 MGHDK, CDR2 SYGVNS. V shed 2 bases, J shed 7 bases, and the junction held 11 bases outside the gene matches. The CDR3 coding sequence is TGTGCCAGCAGTGAACAACATCGGACAGGGGAGAGTGAAGCTTTCTTT. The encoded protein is CASSEQHRTGESEAFF.

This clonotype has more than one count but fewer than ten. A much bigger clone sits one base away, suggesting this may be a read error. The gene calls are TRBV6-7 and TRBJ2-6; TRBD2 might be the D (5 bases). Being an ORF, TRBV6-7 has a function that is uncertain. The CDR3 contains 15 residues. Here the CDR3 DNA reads TGTGCCAGCAGCCTAGCTTACCCTGGGGTCAACGTCCTGACTTTC. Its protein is CASSLAYPGVNVLTF.

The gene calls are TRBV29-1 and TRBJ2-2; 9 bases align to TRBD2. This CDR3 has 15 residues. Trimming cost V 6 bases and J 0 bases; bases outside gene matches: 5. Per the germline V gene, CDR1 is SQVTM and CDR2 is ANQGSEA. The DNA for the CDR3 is TGCAGCGTACTTGCTAGCGGGACGAACACCGGGGAGCTGTTTTTT. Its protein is CSVLASGTNTGELFF.

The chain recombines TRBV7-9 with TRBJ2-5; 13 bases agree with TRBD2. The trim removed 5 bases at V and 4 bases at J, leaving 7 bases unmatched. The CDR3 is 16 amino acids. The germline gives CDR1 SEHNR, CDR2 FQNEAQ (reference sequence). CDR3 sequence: CASSHGLAGEGETQYF. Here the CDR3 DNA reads TGTGCCAGCAGCCACGGACTAGCGGGGGAAGGAGAGACCCAGTACTTC.

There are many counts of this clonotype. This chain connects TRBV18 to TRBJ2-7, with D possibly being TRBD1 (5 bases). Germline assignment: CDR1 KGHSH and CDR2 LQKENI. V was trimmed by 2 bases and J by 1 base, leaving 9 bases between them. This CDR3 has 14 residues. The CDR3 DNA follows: TGTGCCAGCTCACCATTTCAGGGATCCTACGAGCAGTACTTC. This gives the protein CASSPFQGSYEQYF.

The DNA for the CDR3 is TGTGCCAGCAGCCCTGGACTGGGCGACCTGGGAAACACCATATATTTT. This encodes CASSPGLGDLGNTIYF. The chain recombines TRBV9 with TRBJ1-3; D is unresolved. The ends were cut back, 4 bases at V and 4 bases at J, with 18 bases in the middle. The CDR3 extends over 16 amino acids. CDR1 and CDR2 from the germline V gene are SGDLS and YYNGEE.

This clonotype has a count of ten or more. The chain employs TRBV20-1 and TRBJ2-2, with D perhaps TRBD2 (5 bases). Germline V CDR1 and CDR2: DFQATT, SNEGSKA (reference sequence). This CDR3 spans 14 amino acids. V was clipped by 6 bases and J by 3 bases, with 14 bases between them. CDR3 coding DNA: TGCAGTGCCATTACTAGGTCGGACACCGGGGAGCTGTTTTTT. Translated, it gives CSAITRSDTGELFF.

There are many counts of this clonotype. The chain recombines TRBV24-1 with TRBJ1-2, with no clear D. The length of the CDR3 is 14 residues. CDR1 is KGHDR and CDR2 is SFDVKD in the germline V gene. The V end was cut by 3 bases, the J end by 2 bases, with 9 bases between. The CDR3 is CATSDSWQNYGYTF. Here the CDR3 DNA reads TGTGCCACCAGTGATAGTTGGCAGAACTATGGCTACACCTTC.

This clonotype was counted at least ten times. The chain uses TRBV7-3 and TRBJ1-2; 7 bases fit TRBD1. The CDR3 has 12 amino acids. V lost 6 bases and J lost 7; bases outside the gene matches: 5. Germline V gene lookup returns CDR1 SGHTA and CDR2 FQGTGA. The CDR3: CASSTGAGGYTF. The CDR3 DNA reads TGTGCCAGCAGTACAGGGGCAGGTGGCTACACCTTC.

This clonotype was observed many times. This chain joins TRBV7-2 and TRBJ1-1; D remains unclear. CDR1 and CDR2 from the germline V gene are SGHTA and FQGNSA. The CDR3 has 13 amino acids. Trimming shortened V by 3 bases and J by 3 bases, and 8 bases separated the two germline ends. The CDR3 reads CASSLGGHTEAFF. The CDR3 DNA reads TGTGCCAGCAGCTTGGGCGGGCACACTGAAGCTTTCTTT.

CDR3 residues: CSGNRVAEPYEQYF. The CDR3 DNA sequence: TGCAGCGGCAACAGGGTGGCGGAACCTTACGAGCAGTACTTC. The gene calls are TRBV29-1 and TRBJ2-7, with D possibly being TRBD1 (6 bases). V lost 7 bases, J lost 4 bases, and 20 bases lay in between. The CDR3 sequence is 14 residues long. Germline CDR1 reads SQVTM; CDR2 reads ANQGSEA.

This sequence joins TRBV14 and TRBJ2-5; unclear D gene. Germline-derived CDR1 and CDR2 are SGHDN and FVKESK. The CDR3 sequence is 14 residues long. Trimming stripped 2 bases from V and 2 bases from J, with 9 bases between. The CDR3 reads CASSQRPWQETQYF. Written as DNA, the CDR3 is TGTGCCAGCAGCCAACGACCCTGGCAAGAGACCCAGTACTTC.

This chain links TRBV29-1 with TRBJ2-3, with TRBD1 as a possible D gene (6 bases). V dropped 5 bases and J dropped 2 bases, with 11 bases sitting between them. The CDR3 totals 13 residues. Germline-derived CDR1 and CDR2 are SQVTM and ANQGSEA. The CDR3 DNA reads TGCAGCGTTAAATCAGGGGCCACAGATACGCAGTATTTT. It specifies CSVKSGATDTQYF.

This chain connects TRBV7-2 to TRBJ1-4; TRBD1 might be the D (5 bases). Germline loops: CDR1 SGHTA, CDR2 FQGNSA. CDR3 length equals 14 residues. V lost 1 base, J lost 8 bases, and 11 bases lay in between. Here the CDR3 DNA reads TGTGCCAGCAGCTTAGTGGCAGGGATGGAAAAACTGTTTTTT. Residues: CASSLVAGMEKLFF. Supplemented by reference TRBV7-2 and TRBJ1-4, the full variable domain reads GAGVSQSPSNKVTEKGKDVELRCDPISGHTALYWYRQSLGQGLEFLIYFQGNSAPDKSGLPSDRFSAERTGGSVSTLTIQRTQQEDSAVYLCASSLVAGMEKLFFGSGTQLSVL.

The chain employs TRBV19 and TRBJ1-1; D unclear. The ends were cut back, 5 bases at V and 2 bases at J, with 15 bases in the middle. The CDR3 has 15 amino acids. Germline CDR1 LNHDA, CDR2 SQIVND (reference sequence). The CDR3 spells CASSPREGTNTEAFF. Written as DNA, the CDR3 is TGTGCCAGTAGTCCCCGAGAAGGCACAAACACTGAAGCTTTCTTT.

The CDR3: CASSPARVGFNQPQHF. The CDR3, as DNA: TGTGCCAGCTCACCAGCCCGAGTTGGCTTCAATCAGCCCCAGCATTTT. This sequence joins TRBV18 and TRBJ1-5; D is ambiguous. The ends were cut back, 2 bases at V and 3 bases at J, with 14 bases in the middle. The CDR3 consists of 16 residues. Germline assignment: CDR1 KGHSH and CDR2 LQKENI.

The CDR3 loop reads CAISESGPLSEQFF. CDR3 bases: TGTGCCATCAGTGAGTCGGGTCCCCTTAGTGAGCAGTTCTTC. V and J are TRBV10-3 and TRBJ2-1; no firm D call. The CDR3 is made up of 14 amino acids. CDR1 ENHRY and CDR2 SYGVKD come from the germline V gene. V was trimmed by 0 bases and J by 9 bases, leaving 12 bases between them.

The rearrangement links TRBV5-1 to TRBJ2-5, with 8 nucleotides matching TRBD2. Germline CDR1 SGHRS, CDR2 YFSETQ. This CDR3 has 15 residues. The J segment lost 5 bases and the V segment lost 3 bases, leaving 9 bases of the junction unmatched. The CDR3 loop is CASSSGTRAGETQYF. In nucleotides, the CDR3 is TGCGCCAGCAGCTCCGGGACTAGGGCTGGCGAGACCCAGTACTTC.

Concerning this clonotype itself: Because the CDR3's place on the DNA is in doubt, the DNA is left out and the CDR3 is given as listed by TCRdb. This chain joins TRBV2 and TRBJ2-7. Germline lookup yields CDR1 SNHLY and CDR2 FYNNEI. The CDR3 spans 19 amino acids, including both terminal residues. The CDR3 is CASSIYLCSVADGRYEQYF.

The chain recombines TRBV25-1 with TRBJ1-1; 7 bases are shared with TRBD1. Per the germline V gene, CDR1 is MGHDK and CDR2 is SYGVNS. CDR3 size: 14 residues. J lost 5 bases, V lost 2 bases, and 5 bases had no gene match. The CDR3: CASSETGQKTEAFF. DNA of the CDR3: TGTGCCAGCAGTGAAACGGGACAGAAGACTGAAGCTTTCTTT.

The CDR3 reads CSAQTVTQYF. DNA for the CDR3: TGCAGCGCACAGACAGTCACGCAGTATTTT. The genes are TRBV29-1 and TRBJ2-3, with D possibly matching TRBD1 (5 bases). CDR3 size: 10 residues. Between the trimmed V and J ends, which lost 7 bases and 9 bases, there was a span of 11 bases. Germline lookup yields CDR1 SQVTM and CDR2 ANQGSEA.

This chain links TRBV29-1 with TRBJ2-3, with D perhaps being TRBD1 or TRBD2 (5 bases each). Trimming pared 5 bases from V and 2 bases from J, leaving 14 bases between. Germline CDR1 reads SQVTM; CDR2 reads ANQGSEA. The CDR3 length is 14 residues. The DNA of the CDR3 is TGCAGCGTTCGAGGGGATACGTACACAGATACGCAGTATTTT. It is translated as CSVRGDTYTDTQYF.

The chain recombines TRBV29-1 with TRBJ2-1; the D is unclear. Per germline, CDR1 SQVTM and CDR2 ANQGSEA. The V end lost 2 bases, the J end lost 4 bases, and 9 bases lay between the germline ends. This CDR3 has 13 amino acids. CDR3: CSVESTVYNEQFF. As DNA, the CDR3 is TGCAGCGTTGAAAGTACAGTTTACAATGAGCAGTTCTTC.